Listed here is a single TCR beta chain. The data belong to a study of CD8+ T cells in alopecia areata. V shed 3 bases and J shed 7 bases, with 10 bases lying between them. Germline values: CDR1 MNHEY, CDR2 SMNVEV (reference sequence). CDR3 size: 12 residues. TCR sequencing used cDNA made by reverse transcription of extracted RNA. The repertoire was sequenced with immunoSEQ multiplex PCR; TCRdb's copy has only in-frame clones and lacks some. The sample records about 190,000 clones, 60% being singletons. The treatment here: oral pan-JAK inhibitor, 5-10 mg twice daily. The sequences come from CD4+ T cells sorted from blood, collected at week 24, from a patient treated with tofacitinib. The gene calls are TRBV27 and TRBJ2-7; D perhaps matches TRBD2 (6 bases). The TCR sequence derives from a human donor with alopecia areata. The CDR3 sequence: CASSFTGREQYF. The CDR3 DNA follows: TGTGCCAGCAGTTTCACTGGGAGGGAGCAGTACTTC.